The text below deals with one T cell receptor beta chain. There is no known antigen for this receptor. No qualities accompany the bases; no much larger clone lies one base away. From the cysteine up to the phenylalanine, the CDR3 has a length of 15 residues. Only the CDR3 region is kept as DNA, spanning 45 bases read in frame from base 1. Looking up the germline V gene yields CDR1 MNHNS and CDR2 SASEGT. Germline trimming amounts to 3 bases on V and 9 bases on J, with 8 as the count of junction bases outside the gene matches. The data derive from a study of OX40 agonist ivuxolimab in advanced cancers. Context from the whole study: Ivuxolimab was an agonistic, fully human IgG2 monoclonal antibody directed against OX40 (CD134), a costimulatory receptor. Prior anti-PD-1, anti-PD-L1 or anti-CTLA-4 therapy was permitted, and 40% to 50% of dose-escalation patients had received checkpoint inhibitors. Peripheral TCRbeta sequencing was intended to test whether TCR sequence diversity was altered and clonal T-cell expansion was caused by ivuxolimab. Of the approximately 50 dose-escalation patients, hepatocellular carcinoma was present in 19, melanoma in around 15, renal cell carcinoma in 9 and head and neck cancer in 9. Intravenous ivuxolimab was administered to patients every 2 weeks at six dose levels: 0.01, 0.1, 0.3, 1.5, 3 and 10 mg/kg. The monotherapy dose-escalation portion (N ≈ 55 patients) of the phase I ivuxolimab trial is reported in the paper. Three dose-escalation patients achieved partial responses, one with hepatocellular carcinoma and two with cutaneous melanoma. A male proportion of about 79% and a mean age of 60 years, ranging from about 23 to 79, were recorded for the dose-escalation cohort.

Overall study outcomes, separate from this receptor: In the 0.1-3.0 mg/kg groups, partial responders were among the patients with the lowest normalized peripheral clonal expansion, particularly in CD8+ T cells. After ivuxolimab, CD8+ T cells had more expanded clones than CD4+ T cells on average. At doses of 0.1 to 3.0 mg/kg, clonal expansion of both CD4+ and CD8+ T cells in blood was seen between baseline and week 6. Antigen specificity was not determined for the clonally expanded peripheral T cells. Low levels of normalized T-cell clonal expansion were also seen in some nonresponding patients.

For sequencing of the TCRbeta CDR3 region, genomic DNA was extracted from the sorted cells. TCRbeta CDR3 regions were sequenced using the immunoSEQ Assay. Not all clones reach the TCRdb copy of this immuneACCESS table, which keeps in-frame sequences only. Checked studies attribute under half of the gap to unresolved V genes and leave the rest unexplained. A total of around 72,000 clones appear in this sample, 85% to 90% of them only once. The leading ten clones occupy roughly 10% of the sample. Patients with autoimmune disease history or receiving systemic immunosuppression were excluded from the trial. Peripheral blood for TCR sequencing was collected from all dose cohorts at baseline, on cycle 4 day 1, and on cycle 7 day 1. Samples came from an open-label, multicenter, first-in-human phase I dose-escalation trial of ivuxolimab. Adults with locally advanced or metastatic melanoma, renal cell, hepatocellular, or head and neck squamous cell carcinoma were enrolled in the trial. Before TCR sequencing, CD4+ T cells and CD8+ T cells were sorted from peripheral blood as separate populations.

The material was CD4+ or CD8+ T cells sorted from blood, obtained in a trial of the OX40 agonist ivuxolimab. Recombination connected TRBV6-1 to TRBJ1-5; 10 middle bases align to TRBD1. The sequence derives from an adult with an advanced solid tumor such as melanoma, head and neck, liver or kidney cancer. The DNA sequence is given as TGTGCCAGCAGTGACTCCGGGACAGGGGAGCGGCCCCAGCATTTT. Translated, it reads CASSDSGTGERPQHF.